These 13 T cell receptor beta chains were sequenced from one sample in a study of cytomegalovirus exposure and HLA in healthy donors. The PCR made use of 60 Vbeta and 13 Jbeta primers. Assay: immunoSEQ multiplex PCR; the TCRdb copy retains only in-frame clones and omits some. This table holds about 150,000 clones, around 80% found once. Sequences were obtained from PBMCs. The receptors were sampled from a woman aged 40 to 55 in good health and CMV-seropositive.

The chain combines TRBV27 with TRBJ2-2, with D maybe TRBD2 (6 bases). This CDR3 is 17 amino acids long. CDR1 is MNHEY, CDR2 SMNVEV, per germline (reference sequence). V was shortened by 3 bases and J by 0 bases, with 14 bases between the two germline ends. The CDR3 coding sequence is TGTGCCAGCAGTTTTCGGGGAGGCGCCTCGAACACCGGGGAGCTGTTTTTT. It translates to CASSFRGGASNTGELFF.

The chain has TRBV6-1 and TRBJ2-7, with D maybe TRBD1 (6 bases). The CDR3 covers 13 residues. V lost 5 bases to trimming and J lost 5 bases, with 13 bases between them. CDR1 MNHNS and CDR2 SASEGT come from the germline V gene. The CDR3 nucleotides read TGTGCCAGCAGTTTCCGGGACACCCACGAGCAGTACTTC. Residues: CASSFRDTHEQYF.

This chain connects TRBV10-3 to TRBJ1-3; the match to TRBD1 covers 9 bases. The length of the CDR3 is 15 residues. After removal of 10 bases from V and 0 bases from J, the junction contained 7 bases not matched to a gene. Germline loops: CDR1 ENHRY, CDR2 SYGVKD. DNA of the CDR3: TGTGCCACAAGGGACAGGGACTCCTCTGGAAACACCATATATTTT. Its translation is CATRDRDSSGNTIYF.

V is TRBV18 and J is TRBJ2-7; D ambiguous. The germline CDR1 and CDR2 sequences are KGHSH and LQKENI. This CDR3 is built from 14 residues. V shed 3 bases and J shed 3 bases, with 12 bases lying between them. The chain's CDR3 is CASSPEADLYEQYF. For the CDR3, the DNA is TGTGCCAGCTCACCCGAGGCTGATCTCTACGAGCAGTACTTC.

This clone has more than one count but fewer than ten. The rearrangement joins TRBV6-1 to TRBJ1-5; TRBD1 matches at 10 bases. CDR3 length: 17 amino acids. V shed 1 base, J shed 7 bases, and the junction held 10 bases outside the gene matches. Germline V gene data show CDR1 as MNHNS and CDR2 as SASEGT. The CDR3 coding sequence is TGTGCCAGCAGTGAAGGACCTCCCGGGACAGGGGCACAGCCCCAGCATTTT. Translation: CASSEGPPGTGAQPQHF.

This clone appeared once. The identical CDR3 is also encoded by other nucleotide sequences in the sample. The CDR3 loop is CASSSPGNSPLHF. CDR3 coding DNA: TGTGCCAGCAGCTCCCCAGGGAATTCACCCCTCCACTTT. This chain links TRBV27 with TRBJ1-6, with D possibly TRBD1 on 5 matching bases. The CDR3 runs 13 residues. CDR1 is MNHEY and CDR2 is SMNVEV in the germline V gene (reference sequence). The germline V and J ends were trimmed by 6 bases and 7 bases, with 10 bases remaining between them.

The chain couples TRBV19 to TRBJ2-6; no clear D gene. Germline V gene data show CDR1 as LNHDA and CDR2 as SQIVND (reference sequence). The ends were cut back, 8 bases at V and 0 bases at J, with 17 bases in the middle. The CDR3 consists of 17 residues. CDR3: CASYSRGMTSGANVLTF. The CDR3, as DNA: TGTGCCAGTTACTCCAGAGGCATGACCTCTGGGGCCAACGTCCTGACTTTC. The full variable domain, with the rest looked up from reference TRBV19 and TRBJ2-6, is DGGITQSPKYLFRKEGQNVTLSCEQNLNHDAMYWYRQDPGQGLRLIYYSQIVNDFQKGDIAEGYSVSREKKESFPLTVTSAQKNPTAFYLCASYSRGMTSGANVLTFGAGSRLTVL.

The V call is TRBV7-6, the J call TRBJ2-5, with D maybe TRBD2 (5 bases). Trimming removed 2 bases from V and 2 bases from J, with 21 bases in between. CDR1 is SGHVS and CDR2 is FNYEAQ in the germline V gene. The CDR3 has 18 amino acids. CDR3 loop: CASSLLPGRLDPQETQYF. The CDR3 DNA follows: TGTGCCAGCAGCTTACTCCCGGGGAGATTGGACCCTCAAGAGACCCAGTACTTC.

The CDR3 nucleotides are TGTGCCAGTAAACCGGGACAGGCGAACACCGGGGAGCTGTTTTTT. Amino acid sequence: CASKPGQANTGELFF. The V gene is TRBV4-2, the J gene TRBJ2-2; TRBD1 matches 8 bases. After removal of 9 bases from V and 0 bases from J, the junction contained 6 bases not matched to a gene. In germline, CDR1 is LGHNA, CDR2 YNFKEQ. The CDR3 is made up of 15 amino acids.

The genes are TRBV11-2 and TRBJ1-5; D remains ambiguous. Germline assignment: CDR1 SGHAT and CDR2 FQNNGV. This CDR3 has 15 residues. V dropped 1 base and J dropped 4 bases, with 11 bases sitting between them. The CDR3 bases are TGTGCCAGCAGCTTAGCGTCCGGGAGAAATCAGCCCCAGCATTTT. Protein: CASSLASGRNQPQHF.

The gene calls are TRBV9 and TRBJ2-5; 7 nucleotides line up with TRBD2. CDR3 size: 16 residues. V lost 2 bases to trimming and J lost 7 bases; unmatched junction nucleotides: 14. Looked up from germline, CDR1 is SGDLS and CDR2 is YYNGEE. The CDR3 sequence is CASSVGRDGPRGTQYF. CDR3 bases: TGTGCCAGCAGCGTTGGGAGGGACGGCCCCCGGGGGACCCAGTACTTC.

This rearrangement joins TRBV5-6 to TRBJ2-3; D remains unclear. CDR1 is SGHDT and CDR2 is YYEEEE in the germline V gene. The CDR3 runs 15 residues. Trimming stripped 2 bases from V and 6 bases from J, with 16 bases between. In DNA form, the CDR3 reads TGTGCCAGCAGCTTTCTAGACTTTCCTAAGGATACGCAGTATTTT. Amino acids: CASSFLDFPKDTQYF.

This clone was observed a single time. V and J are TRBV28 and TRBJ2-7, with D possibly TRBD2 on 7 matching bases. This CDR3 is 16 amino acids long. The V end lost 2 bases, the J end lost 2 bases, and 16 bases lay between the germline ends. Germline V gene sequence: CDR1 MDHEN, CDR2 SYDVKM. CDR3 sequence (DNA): TGTGCCAGCAGTTTAGATCCCGGGGGGCTGCCCTACGAGCAGTACTTC. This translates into CASSLDPGGLPYEQYF.